Listed below are T cell receptor beta chains from one sample, sequenced in a study of cytomegalovirus exposure and HLA in healthy donors. Clones were sequenced by immunoSEQ multiplex PCR, and TCRdb holds only the in-frame ones, with some missing. The sample lists tens of thousands of clones, over 60% occurring once. Sample: PBMCs. These receptors were taken from a young man in good health and CMV-seronegative. The conserved cysteine and the conserved F or W are not part of the CDR3 here. The D gene is left open where the match is weak. For some rows the clone size is stated as once, few or many, or as a class when expanded; others skip it.

clone_size,j_call,cdr3_length,v_call,d_call,cdr3_aa
.,TRBJ2-7,13,TRBV18,.,ASSPSASAAYEQY
.,TRBJ2-1,12,TRBV28,.,ASKQPGSYNEQF
.,TRBJ2-2,13,TRBV2,TRBD1,ASSETGASTGELF
.,TRBJ2-7,8,TRBV4-2,.,ASSPGEQY
.,TRBJ2-3,13,TRBV10-2,TRBD1,ASRLGQGRTDTQY
.,TRBJ1-4,12,TRBV6-1,.,ASSLPGQREKLF
.,TRBJ2-7,14,TRBV5-1,TRBD1,ASSFDGTGNSYEQY
few,TRBJ1-5,13,TRBV6-1,TRBD1,ASSDGTASNQPQH
.,TRBJ2-3,16,TRBV7-6,TRBD2,ASSMGLAGGLSTDTQY
.,TRBJ2-1,15,TRBV14,TRBD2,ASSHFTSGKSYNEQF
.,TRBJ2-3,11,TRBV2,.,ASRGQPTDTQY
once,TRBJ2-2,12,TRBV5-1,TRBD2,ASQWGGITGELF
.,TRBJ2-7,11,TRBV7-9,.,ASSSPPYYEQY
once,TRBJ1-4,13,TRBV9,TRBD1,ASSPPGQGNEKLF
.,TRBJ2-6,13,TRBV19,TRBD1,ASRLQGSGANVLT
.,TRBJ1-1,14,TRBV23-1,TRBD1,ASSQPGGDREPEAF
.,TRBJ2-2,12,TRBV19,.,ASGGGEDTGELF
few,TRBJ1-3,16,TRBV30,.,AWRAVGVWGDQGNTIY
few,TRBJ1-5,11,TRBV6-1,.,ASSEVQYQPQH
.,TRBJ2-5,13,TRBV21-1,.,ASSKMAARGETQY
.,TRBJ1-2,13,TRBV6-1,.,ASSEGEGRRSGYT
.,TRBJ2-2,15,TRBV7-2,TRBD2,ASTPRPGTSSTGELF
.,TRBJ1-2,12,TRBV6-1,TRBD1,ASSATGGGYGYT
.,TRBJ1-2,11,TRBV11-2,.,ASSLDGVYGYT
.,TRBJ2-3,16,TRBV4-1,TRBD2,ASSQGVLSGGHTDTQY
once,TRBJ2-2,15,TRBV27,TRBD1,ASSSGTGGLDTGELF
.,TRBJ2-2,14,TRBV19,.,ASKTFGSVDTGELF
few,TRBJ2-1,15,TRBV4-3,TRBD1,ASSQDPGQVSYNEQF
.,TRBJ2-5,14,TRBV4-3,TRBD2,ASSQDRRGGRETQY
.,TRBJ2-7,12,TRBV19,.,ASSHGGTLNEQY
.,TRBJ2-1,12,TRBV5-1,.,ASRSAASYNEQF
.,TRBJ2-1,15,TRBV14,.,ASSQTGITIPHNEQF
once,TRBJ2-1,13,TRBV7-8,.,ASNVPGGWVNEQF
.,TRBJ2-1,15,TRBV4-1,TRBD2,ASSQEWRGSGYNEQF
.,TRBJ1-2,13,TRBV4-2,.,ASSQDSAGRYGYT
.,TRBJ2-1,14,TRBV18,TRBD2,ASSPSLAGSYNEQF
.,TRBJ2-2,15,TRBV7-2,TRBD1,ASSLIGGTGRTGELF
.,TRBJ2-5,13,TRBV18,.,ASSPPSQVGETQY
.,TRBJ1-2,13,TRBV18,.,ASSPGAGANYGYT
once,TRBJ1-1,12,TRBV19,TRBD1,ASSRRQGNTEAF
.,TRBJ1-6,11,TRBV6-5,.,ASSYRDNSPLH
.,TRBJ1-6,13,TRBV6-5,TRBD1,ASIQQGGMDSPLH
.,TRBJ2-7,12,TRBV10-3,TRBD1,AISVRDRGSEQY
.,TRBJ2-3,15,TRBV15,.,ATELPPQTGFTDTQY
.,TRBJ2-1,13,TRBV5-6,TRBD2,ASSLAGVSYNEQF
.,TRBJ2-7,14,TRBV4-3,.,ASSLADHPKSYEQY
.,TRBJ2-3,12,TRBV2,TRBD2,ASRRTSGTDTQY
.,TRBJ2-7,11,TRBV11-3,.,ASSLGLEREQY
.,TRBJ1-5,13,TRBV7-2,.,ASSLGYDTYQPQH
.,TRBJ1-1,11,TRBV28,.,ASSLRARGEAF
.,TRBJ2-7,13,TRBV28,TRBD1,ASSYPPGQNYEQY
few,TRBJ2-6,15,TRBV27,TRBD1,ASSPDRGRSGANVLT
few,TRBJ1-2,9,TRBV29-1,.,SVEDTYGYT